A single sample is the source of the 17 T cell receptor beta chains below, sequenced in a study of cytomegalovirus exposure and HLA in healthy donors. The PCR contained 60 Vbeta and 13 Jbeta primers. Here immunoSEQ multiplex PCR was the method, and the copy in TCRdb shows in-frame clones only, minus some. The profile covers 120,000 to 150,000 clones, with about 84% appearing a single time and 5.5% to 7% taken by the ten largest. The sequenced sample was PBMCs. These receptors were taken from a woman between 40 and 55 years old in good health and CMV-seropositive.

The CDR3 loop is CASSFRGRETQYF. DNA for the CDR3: TGTGCCAGCAGTTTCAGGGGGAGAGAGACCCAGTACTTC. J is TRBJ2-5 and V is TRBV6-5; TRBD1 matches 7 bases. Germline assignment: CDR1 MNHEY and CDR2 SVGAGI. This CDR3 has 13 amino acids. J was trimmed by 4 bases and V by 4 bases; bases with no gene match: 3.

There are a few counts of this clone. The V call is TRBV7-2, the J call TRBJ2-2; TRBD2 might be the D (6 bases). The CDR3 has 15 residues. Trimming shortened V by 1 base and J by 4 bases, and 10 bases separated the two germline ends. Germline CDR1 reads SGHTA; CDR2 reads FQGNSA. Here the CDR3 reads CASSLGGGTTGELFF. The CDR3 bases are TGTGCCAGCAGCTTAGGGGGAGGCACCACCGGGGAGCTGTTTTTT.

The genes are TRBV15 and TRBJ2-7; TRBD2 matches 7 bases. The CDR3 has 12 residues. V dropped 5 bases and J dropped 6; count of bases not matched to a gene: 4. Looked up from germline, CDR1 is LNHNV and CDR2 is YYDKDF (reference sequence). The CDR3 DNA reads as TGTGCCACCAGCGTGGGGGGGACCGAGCAGTACTTC. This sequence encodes CATSVGGTEQYF.

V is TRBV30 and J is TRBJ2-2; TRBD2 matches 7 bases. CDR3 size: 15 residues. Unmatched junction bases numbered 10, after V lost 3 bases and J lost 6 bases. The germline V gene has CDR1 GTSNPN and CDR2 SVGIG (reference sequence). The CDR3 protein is CAWRGGRAGAGELFF. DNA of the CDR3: TGTGCCTGGAGAGGAGGGAGGGCCGGGGCCGGGGAGCTGTTTTTT.

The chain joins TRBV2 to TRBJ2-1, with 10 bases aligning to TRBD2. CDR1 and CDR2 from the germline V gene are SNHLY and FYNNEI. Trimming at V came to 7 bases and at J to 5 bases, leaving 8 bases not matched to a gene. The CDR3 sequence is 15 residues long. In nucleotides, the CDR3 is TGTGCCAGCATTTTAGGGACTAGCGAGAACAATGAGCAGTTCTTC. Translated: CASILGTSENNEQFF.

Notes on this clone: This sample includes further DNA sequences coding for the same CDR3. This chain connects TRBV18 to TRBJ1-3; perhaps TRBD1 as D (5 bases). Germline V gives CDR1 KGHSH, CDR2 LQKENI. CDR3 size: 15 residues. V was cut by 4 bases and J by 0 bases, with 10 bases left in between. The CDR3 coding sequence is TGTGCCAGCTCACGAGGGACTGACTCTGGAAACACCATATATTTT. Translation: CASSRGTDSGNTIYF.

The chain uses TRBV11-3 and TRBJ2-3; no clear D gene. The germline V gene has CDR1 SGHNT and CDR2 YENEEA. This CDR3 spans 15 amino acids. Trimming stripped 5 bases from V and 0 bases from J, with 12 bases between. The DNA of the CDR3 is TGTGCCAGCAGCCTGATGGTGGCTAGCACAGATACGCAGTATTTT. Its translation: CASSLMVASTDTQYF.

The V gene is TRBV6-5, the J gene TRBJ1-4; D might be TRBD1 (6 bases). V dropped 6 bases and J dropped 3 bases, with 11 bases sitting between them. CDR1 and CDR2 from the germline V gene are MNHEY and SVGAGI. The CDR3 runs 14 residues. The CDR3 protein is CASSHRVSNEKLFF. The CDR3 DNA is TGTGCCAGCAGCCACAGGGTTTCTAATGAAAAACTGTTTTTT.

CDR3 DNA: TGTGCCAGCAGCCTAGGACAGCACTTAATCTACGAGCAGTACTTC. This sequence encodes CASSLGQHLIYEQYF. This sequence joins TRBV6-1 and TRBJ2-7; maybe TRBD1 (6 bases). Per germline, CDR1 MNHNS and CDR2 SASEGT. Trimming shortened V by 6 bases and J by 3 bases, and 18 bases separated the two germline ends. This CDR3 region has 15 residues.

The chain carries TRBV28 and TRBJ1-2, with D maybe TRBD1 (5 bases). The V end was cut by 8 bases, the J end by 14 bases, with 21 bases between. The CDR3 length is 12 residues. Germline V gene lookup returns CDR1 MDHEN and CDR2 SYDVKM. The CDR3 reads CASLSWDFSYTF. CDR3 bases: TGTGCCAGCCTATCCTGGGACTTTTCCTATACCTTC.

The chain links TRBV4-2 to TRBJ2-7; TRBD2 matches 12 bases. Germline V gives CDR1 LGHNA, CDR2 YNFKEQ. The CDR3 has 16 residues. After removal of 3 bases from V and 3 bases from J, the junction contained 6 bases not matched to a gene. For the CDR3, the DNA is TGTGCCAGCAGCCAGGCTACTAGCGGGGGGAACTACGAGCAGTACTTC. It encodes CASSQATSGGNYEQYF.

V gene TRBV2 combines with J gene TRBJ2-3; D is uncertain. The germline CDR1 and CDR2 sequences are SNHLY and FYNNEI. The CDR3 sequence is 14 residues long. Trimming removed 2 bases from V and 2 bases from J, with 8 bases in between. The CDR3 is CASSEFTYTDTQYF. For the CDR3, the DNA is TGTGCCAGCAGTGAATTTACTTACACAGATACGCAGTATTTT.

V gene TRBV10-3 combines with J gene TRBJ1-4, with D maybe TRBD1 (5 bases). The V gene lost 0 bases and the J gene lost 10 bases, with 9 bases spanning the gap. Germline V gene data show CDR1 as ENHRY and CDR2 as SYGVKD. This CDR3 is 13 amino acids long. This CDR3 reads CAISESTVGKLFF. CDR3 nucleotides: TGTGCCATCAGTGAGTCGACAGTGGGAAAACTGTTTTTT.

Here the CDR3 reads CASSEVSQGGDEQYF. The CDR3 nucleotides are TGTGCCAGCAGTGAAGTAAGTCAGGGTGGCGACGAGCAGTACTTC. The chain carries TRBV2 and TRBJ2-7; maybe TRBD1 (5 bases). Germline V lookup: CDR1 SNHLY, CDR2 FYNNEI. V was trimmed by 1 base and J by 5 bases, leaving 15 bases between them. The CDR3 consists of 15 residues.

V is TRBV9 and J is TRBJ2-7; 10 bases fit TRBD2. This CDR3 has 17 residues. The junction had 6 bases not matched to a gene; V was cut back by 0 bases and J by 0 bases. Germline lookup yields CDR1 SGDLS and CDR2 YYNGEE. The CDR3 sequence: CASSVEDSGGSSYEQYF. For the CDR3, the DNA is TGTGCCAGCAGCGTAGAAGATAGCGGGGGGAGCTCCTACGAGCAGTACTTC.

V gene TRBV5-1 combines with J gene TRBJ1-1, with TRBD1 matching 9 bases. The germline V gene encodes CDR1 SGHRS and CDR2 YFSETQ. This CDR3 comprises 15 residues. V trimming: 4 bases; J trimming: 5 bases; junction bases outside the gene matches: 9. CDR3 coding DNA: TGCGCCAGCAGCCGACAGGGGGGGGTCGAAACTGAAGCTTTCTTT. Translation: CASSRQGGVETEAFF. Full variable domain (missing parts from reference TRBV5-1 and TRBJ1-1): KAGVTQTPRYLIKTRGQQVTLSCSPISGHRSVSWYQQTPGQGLQFLFEYFSETQRNKGNFPGRFSGRQFSNSRSEMNVSTLELGDSALYLCASSRQGGVETEAFFGQGTRLTVV.

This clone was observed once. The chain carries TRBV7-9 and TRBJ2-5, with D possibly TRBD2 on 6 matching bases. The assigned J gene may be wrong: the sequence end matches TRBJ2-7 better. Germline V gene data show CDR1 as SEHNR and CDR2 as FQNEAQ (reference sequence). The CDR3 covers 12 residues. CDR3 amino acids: CASSPWRGEQYF. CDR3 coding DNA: TGTGCCAGCAGCCCGTGGCGGGGCGAGCAGTACTTC.